Listed below are T cell receptor beta chains from one sample, sequenced in a study of T cell repertoires in cytomegalovirus infection. These receptors have no known antigen. TCRdb itself ran the reads through MiXCR, one entry per CDR3 protein. The table includes some 110,000 distinct CDR3 sequences, around 9.1% detected once. What was sequenced was PBMCs, sequenced either directly or after in vitro stimulation (not recorded which). These receptors originate from a human donor in good health (CMV status not recorded). Some clones in this sample may be carry-over from other donors' samples. The CDR3 runs from the conserved cysteine through the conserved F or W. D genes are given only for firm matches. Clone size is not always given. Where it is, it says once, few, many or a class for expanded clones.

V gene	J gene	D gene	clone size	CDR3 protein	CDR3 DNA
TRBV7-2	TRBJ1-5	TRBD1	many	CASSPWKDRELIF	TGTGCCAGCAGCCCATGGAAGGACAGGGAGTTAATTTTT
TRBV6-1	TRBJ2-1	TRBD2	many	CASRSRTSGRAMPYNEQFF	TGTGCCAGCAGGTCCCGGACTAGCGGGAGGGCCATGCCCTACAATGAGCAGTTCTTC
TRBV7-3	TRBJ2-1	NA	many	CASSWTRGEQFF	TGTGCCAGCAGCTGGACACGAGGAGAGCAGTTCTTC
TRBV7-3	TRBJ1-1	NA	many	CASSPGWGPTEAFF	TGTGCCAGCAGCCCGGGGTGGGGGCCCACTGAAGCTTTCTTT
TRBV19	TRBJ1-1	TRBD1	many	CASSMTGGPYTEAFF	TGTGCCAGTAGTATGACAGGGGGCCCATACACTGAAGCTTTCTTT
TRBV2	TRBJ2-5	NA	NA	CASRGGGAGETQYF	TGTGCCAGCAGAGGCGGCGGGGCGGGAGAGACCCAGTACTTC
TRBV5-4	TRBJ2-1	TRBD2	few	CASSRQTSVYNEQFF	TGTGCCAGCAGCCGTCAGACTAGCGTATACAATGAGCAGTTCTTC
TRBV27	TRBJ2-5	NA	few	CASSLSPSVETQYF	TGTGCCAGCAGTTTATCACCTAGCGTGGAGACCCAGTACTTC
TRBV28	TRBJ2-3	TRBD2	NA	CASSLIGTSGRTDTQYF	TGTGCCAGCAGCTTAATTGGGACTAGCGGGAGAACAGATACGCAGTATTTT
TRBV11-3	TRBJ2-1	TRBD2	NA	CASSQVAGANEQFF	TGTGCCAGCAGCCAAGTAGCGGGAGCAAATGAGCAGTTCTTC
TRBV5-4	TRBJ2-1	TRBD2	NA	CASSLGGTSGRGFGNEQFF	TGTGCCAGCAGCTTGGGAGGGACTAGCGGGAGAGGTTTCGGCAATGAGCAGTTCTTC
TRBV10-3	TRBJ2-5	TRBD2	many	CAISEETGLVGETQYF	TGTGCCATCAGTGAGGAAACGGGACTAGTGGGGGAGACCCAGTACTTC
TRBV27	TRBJ2-2	NA	NA	CASKFAETGELFF	TGTGCCAGCAAATTCGCGGAAACCGGGGAGCTGTTTTTT
TRBV23-1	TRBJ1-1	NA	NA	CASRPVGGAFF	TGCGCCAGCCGTCCTGTTGGTGGAGCTTTCTTT
TRBV7-2	TRBJ2-4	TRBD2	NA	CASSPSSGGIQYF	TGTGCCAGCAGCCCCAGTAGCGGGGGGATTCAGTACTTC
TRBV5-6	TRBJ1-1	NA	few	CASSLAPGEGNTEAFF	TGTGCCAGCAGCTTGGCCCCCGGGGAGGGGAACACTGAAGCTTTCTTT
TRBV6-2/TRBV6-3	TRBJ1-1	TRBD1	few	CASSYWGQSNTEAFF	TGTGCCAGCAGTTACTGGGGACAGAGCAACACTGAAGCTTTCTTT
TRBV28	TRBJ2-5	TRBD1	many	CASSLFWTGEGGQETQYF	TGTGCCAGCAGTTTATTTTGGACAGGGGAAGGGGGCCAAGAGACCCAGTACTTC
TRBV18	TRBJ1-5	NA	NA	CASSLGRESQPQHF	TGTGCCAGCTCACTCGGGCGGGAAAGTCAGCCCCAGCATTTT
TRBV7-2	TRBJ2-1	NA	many	CASSLVWLGSQGPYNEQFF	TGTGCCAGCAGCTTAGTGTGGCTAGGATCCCAGGGGCCTTACAATGAGCAGTTCTTC
TRBV7-2	TRBJ2-4	TRBD1	many	CASSTRGRTGGQNIQYF	TGTGCCAGCAGCACCCGAGGTCGAACAGGGGGCCAAAACATTCAGTACTTC
TRBV12-3/TRBV12-4	TRBJ2-2	NA	many	CASSLRGTTGELFF	TGTGCCAGCAGTTTACGCGGGACGACCGGGGAGCTGTTTTTT
TRBV27	TRBJ2-5	NA	many	CASRQDGQETQYF	TGTGCCAGCAGACAGGACGGTCAAGAGACCCAGTACTTC
TRBV19	TRBJ2-3	NA	NA	CASRALGGTGTDTQYF	TGTGCCAGTAGGGCCTTGGGCGGGACGGGGACAGATACGCAGTATTTT
TRBV7-6	TRBJ1-1	NA	few	CASSSSTGFTEAFF	TGTGCCAGCAGCTCCTCCACAGGTTTCACTGAAGCTTTCTTT
TRBV7-2	TRBJ1-6	NA	NA	CASSLGKDNSPLHF	TGTGCCAGCAGCTTAGGGAAGGATAATTCACCCCTCCACTTT
TRBV12-3/TRBV12-4	TRBJ2-2	NA	many	CASVARAYTGELFF	TGTGCCAGCGTTGCTCGTGCTTACACCGGGGAGCTGTTTTTT
TRBV19	TRBJ2-1	NA	few	CASSIRVGSGGNEQFF	TGTGCCAGTAGTATCCGGGTCGGGAGCGGTGGGAATGAGCAGTTCTTC
TRBV6-5	TRBJ2-3	NA	NA	CASSYSGTLTDTQYF	TGTGCCAGCAGTTACTCGGGGACCCTCACAGATACGCAGTATTTT
TRBV12-3/TRBV12-4	TRBJ1-3	NA	many	CASSFAEGKRHF	TGTGCCAGCAGTTTCGCGGAGGGGAAGAGACATTTT
TRBV7-9	TRBJ1-5	NA	many	CASSRLDSHQPQHF	TGTGCCAGCAGCCGCCTGGACAGTCATCAGCCCCAGCATTTT
TRBV27	TRBJ1-5	NA	NA	CASSFQGGPTNQPQHF	TGTGCCAGCAGTTTCCAGGGCGGGCCTACTAATCAGCCCCAGCATTTT
TRBV24-1	TRBJ2-2	TRBD2	many	CATSPLYSGITPNTGELFF	TGTGCCACCTCCCCTCTTTATAGCGGGATTACCCCGAACACCGGGGAGCTGTTTTTT
TRBV7-2	TRBJ2-7	NA	many	CASPGVDPTNSYEQYF	TGTGCCAGCCCCGGGGTCGACCCAACGAACTCCTACGAGCAGTACTTC
TRBV2	TRBJ2-7	NA	few	CASRPGQRNYEQYF	TGTGCCAGCAGGCCAGGACAGAGAAACTACGAGCAGTACTTC
TRBV7-9	TRBJ1-1	TRBD1	large	CASSSPNRGPFGDTEAFF	TGTGCCAGCAGCTCCCCTAACAGGGGCCCTTTTGGTGATACTGAAGCTTTCTTT
TRBV7-2	TRBJ2-3	NA	many	CASSAEPPDTQYF	TGTGCCAGCAGCGCCGAGCCCCCAGATACGCAGTATTTT
TRBV7-9	TRBJ2-2	TRBD2	NA	CASSLGTSGKNTGELFF	TGTGCCAGCAGCTTGGGGACTAGCGGGAAGAACACCGGGGAGCTGTTTTTT
TRBV6-2/TRBV6-3	TRBJ2-1	NA	few	CASSYRGLNNEQFF	TGTGCCAGCAGTTACCGAGGACTAAACAATGAGCAGTTCTTC
TRBV4-1	TRBJ1-2	NA	NA	CASSQAGIGYGYTF	TGCGCCAGCAGCCAAGCGGGGATTGGCTATGGCTACACCTTC
TRBV4-1	TRBJ2-5	TRBD2	few	CASSRDPGGGETQYF	TGCGCCAGCAGCCGAGACCCGGGCGGGGGTGAGACCCAGTACTTC
TRBV3-1	TRBJ2-2	NA	NA	CASSQAEQNTGELFF	TGTGCCAGCAGCCAAGCAGAACAGAACACCGGGGAGCTGTTTTTT